A selection of T cell receptor beta chains follows, all from one sample in a study of identical twins. TCRdb redid the calling of the 5' RACE reads with MiXCR, one entry per CDR3 protein. Here the sample spans about 460,000 distinct CDR3 sequences, approximately 15% being singletons. These same data were also listed under a study on yellow fever vaccine responses in identical twins.

Material for sequencing was CD4+ T cells sorted from blood. The origin of the receptors is a woman aged 18 to 35 in good health. CDR3s include the opening cysteine and the closing phenylalanine or tryptophan. D genes are given only for firm matches. Size tells how often a clone was seen (once, few, many) or the class of an expanded clone, and some rows leave it out.

TRBJ1-2	TRBD1	many	TRBV5-1	TGCGCCAGCAGCTTGGAACAGGGGGCGTTATATGGCTACACCTTC	CASSLEQGALYGYTF
TRBJ2-3	TRBD1	NA	TRBV3-1	TGTGCCAGCAGCCAAGACGAGGGGACAGGGACAGATACGCAGTATTTT	CASSQDEGTGTDTQYF
TRBJ2-3	NA	few	TRBV6-5	TGTGCCAGCAGTCGCCGGGACGGAACGCAGTATTTT	CASSRRDGTQYF
TRBJ2-1	NA	NA	TRBV7-2	TGTGCCAGCCGATTGAGGGGGGGCCGGAACAATGAGCAGTTCTTC	CASRLRGGRNNEQFF
TRBJ1-2	TRBD1	NA	TRBV5-1	TGCGCCAGCAGCCTGACAGGGAATCTTGGCTACACCTTC	CASSLTGNLGYTF
TRBJ1-2	NA	many	TRBV12-3/TRBV12-4	TGTGCCAGCAGTTTGGGGGGAGACTATGGCTACACCTTC	CASSLGGDYGYTF
TRBJ2-5	TRBD2	NA	TRBV7-9	TGTGCCAGCAGCTTACGTGCGGGAGAGGAGACCCAGTACTTC	CASSLRAGEETQYF
TRBJ2-7	NA	NA	TRBV28	TGTGCCAGCAGTATAACAGCCTACGAGCAGTACTTC	CASSITAYEQYF
TRBJ2-6	NA	few	TRBV29-1	TGCAGCGTTGTAGTAGCCAACGTCCTGACTTTC	CSVVVANVLTF
TRBJ2-7	NA	many	TRBV12-3/TRBV12-4	TGTGCCAGCAGGCGGGACAGTTCACCCTACGAGCAGTACTTC	CASRRDSSPYEQYF
TRBJ2-1	NA	few	TRBV14	TGTGCCAGCAGAAGGGAGGGGGACATACGGAATGAGCAGTTCTTC	CASRREGDIRNEQFF
TRBJ2-5	TRBD2	few	TRBV7-9	TGTGCCAGCAGCTTTCGAGGCGGGAGGGCCTTAGGGACCCAGTACTTC	CASSFRGGRALGTQYF
TRBJ2-7	TRBD2	few	TRBV7-2	TGTGCCAGCAGCCCCGGGGGACTAGCCAACGAGCAGTACTTC	CASSPGGLANEQYF
TRBJ2-2	TRBD1	many	TRBV7-2	TGTGCCAGCAGCCCCGACAGGGCCCTCGGCACCGGGGAGCTGTTTTTT	CASSPDRALGTGELFF
TRBJ2-3	NA	many	TRBV4-2	TGTGCCAGCAGCCAAGTATCGGCCACAGATACGCAGTATTTT	CASSQVSATDTQYF
TRBJ1-6	NA	few	TRBV7-2	TGTGCCAGCAGCTTATCGGGGGGTTCACCCCTCCACTTT	CASSLSGGSPLHF
TRBJ2-7	TRBD1	NA	TRBV5-1	TGCGCCAGCACCTGGACAGGGGTCAACGAGCAGTACTTC	CASTWTGVNEQYF
TRBJ2-2	TRBD1	NA	TRBV4-2	TGTGCCAGCAGCCCCGATCGTAAACCGGGACAGGGACCTTCCGGGGAGCTGTTTTTT	CASSPDRKPGQGPSGELFF
TRBJ2-4	NA	few	TRBV7-8	TGTGCCAGCAGCTTAGCGGGGCCCTCCAAAAACATTCAGTACTTC	CASSLAGPSKNIQYF
TRBJ2-7	NA	NA	TRBV6-2/TRBV6-3	TGTGCCAGCAGGTCGGGGGGACAGATGTCCTACGAGCAGTACTTC	CASRSGGQMSYEQYF
TRBJ2-1	TRBD1	NA	TRBV5-1	TGCGCCAGTCGCCCCGGGACAGGGGACTACAATGAGCAGTTCTTC	CASRPGTGDYNEQFF
TRBJ2-5	TRBD2	few	TRBV5-1	TGCGCCAGCAGCTTGTCCTGGGCGACTAGCGGGAGGCTCCAAGAGACCCAGTACTTC	CASSLSWATSGRLQETQYF
TRBJ2-3	TRBD2	NA	TRBV20-1	TGCAGTGCTAGACTAGCGGGGGGTAGGGATACGCAGTATTTT	CSARLAGGRDTQYF
TRBJ2-2	NA	NA	TRBV5-1	TGCGCCAGCAGCTTGGACGGACTGAGGGAGCTGTTTTTT	CASSLDGLRELFF
TRBJ2-1	NA	once	TRBV20-1	TGCAGTGCTAGAGATCTCGTTACCTACAATGAGCAGTTCTTC	CSARDLVTYNEQFF
TRBJ2-2	NA	few	TRBV15	TGTGCCACCAGCAGCCTCCGGGCCGGGGAGCTGTTTTTT	CATSSLRAGELFF
TRBJ1-4	TRBD1	few	TRBV12-3/TRBV12-4	TGTGCCAGCACCCAAAATCAGGGGGCCCCTATGGAGAAACTGTTTTTT	CASTQNQGAPMEKLFF
TRBJ2-7	TRBD1	few	TRBV12-3/TRBV12-4	TGTGCCAGCAGTACACGACAGGGGAGCTCCTACGAGCAGTACTTC	CASSTRQGSSYEQYF
TRBJ1-2	NA	NA	TRBV6-5	TGTGCCAGCAGTTACTCGATGTCAGGGGCGTGGGGCTACACCTTC	CASSYSMSGAWGYTF
TRBJ2-6	TRBD1	few	TRBV7-8	TGTGCCAGCAGCAGCATTCCGGACAGGGGGCGAGGGGCCAACGTCCTGACTTTC	CASSSIPDRGRGANVLTF
TRBJ2-1	NA	few	TRBV29-1	TGCAGCGTTTTCCTTTGGCAGGACAATGAGCAGTTCTTC	CSVFLWQDNEQFF
TRBJ2-2	TRBD1	few	TRBV12-3/TRBV12-4	TGTGCCAGCAAACCGCCTGGACAGGGGAGGACCGGGGAGCTGTTTTTT	CASKPPGQGRTGELFF
TRBJ2-4	NA	few	TRBV3-1	TGTGCCAGCAGCCAAGCGGCGGAAGCCAAAAACATTCAGTACTTC	CASSQAAEAKNIQYF
TRBJ2-7	TRBD1	many	TRBV6-2/TRBV6-3	TGTGCCAGCAGTTACGGACAGGGGGTCTACGAGCAGTACTTC	CASSYGQGVYEQYF
TRBJ2-1	TRBD1	NA	TRBV7-7	TGTGCTAGCAGCTTAGAAAACAGGGGGCGTATGAATGAGCAGTTCTTC	CASSLENRGRMNEQFF
TRBJ2-7	NA	NA	TRBV5-5	TGTGCCAGCAGCTTGGCGGACAGCTACCAGCAGTACTTC	CASSLADSYQQYF
TRBJ2-5	NA	few	TRBV4-2	TGTGCCAGCAGCTATCGGGACACCTCACAAGAGACCCAGTACTTC	CASSYRDTSQETQYF
TRBJ2-7	NA	few	TRBV20-1	TGCAGTGCTACGACCGGGACTGCTTTTTACGAGCAGTACTTC	CSATTGTAFYEQYF
TRBJ1-2	NA	NA	TRBV27	TGTGCCAGCCGTTCGGAGGGGAAGGGAGCTGGCTACACCTTC	CASRSEGKGAGYTF
TRBJ1-5	TRBD1	NA	TRBV24-1	TGTGCCACCAGTGTTGGGACAGGGGCTTCGCCCCAGCATTTT	CATSVGTGASPQHF
TRBJ2-6	TRBD2	NA	TRBV4-1	TGCGCCAGCAGCCAAGATTTCTTTCCACTAGCGGGTATCTCTGGGGCCAACGTCCTGACTTTC	CASSQDFFPLAGISGANVLTF
TRBJ1-1	NA	many	TRBV11-2	TGTGCCAGCAGCTTAGATGGTGGGAACACTGAAGCTTTCTTT	CASSLDGGNTEAFF
TRBJ2-6	NA	NA	TRBV5-1	TGCGCCAGCAGCTTGGCTTCGGCCTCTGGGGCCAACGTCCTGACTTTC	CASSLASASGANVLTF
TRBJ2-1	TRBD1	once	TRBV18	TGTGCCAGCTCACCGGGACAGGGGCTCGATGAGCAGTTCTTC	CASSPGQGLDEQFF
TRBJ1-2	NA	NA	TRBV20-1	TGCAGTGCTCGCCCCGCGGGAGGGAGTCCTGGCTACACCTTC	CSARPAGGSPGYTF
TRBJ2-1	TRBD2	few	TRBV10-3	TGTGCCATCAGTGCCCCGAAACCTAGCGGGGGGCTCTCCAATGAGCAGTTCTTC	CAISAPKPSGGLSNEQFF
TRBJ2-4	NA	NA	TRBV19	TGTGCCAGTAGGGACGGGATCCTAGTCAAAAACATTCAGTACTTC	CASRDGILVKNIQYF
TRBJ2-7	TRBD1	few	TRBV7-2	TGTGCCAGCAGCTGGGACAGGGGGAAATACGAGCAGTACTTC	CASSWDRGKYEQYF
TRBJ1-1	NA	few	TRBV7-2	TGTGCCAGCAGCGGAAGGACAGAAATGAACACTGAAGCTTTCTTT	CASSGRTEMNTEAFF
TRBJ2-5	NA	NA	TRBV7-7	TGTGCTAGCAGCAATAGCGGGCGGACAGATCAAGAGACCCAGTACTTC	CASSNSGRTDQETQYF
TRBJ2-2	NA	NA	TRBV6-5	TGTGCCAGCAGTCACGCCAGGGTCACCGGGGAGCTGTTTTTT	CASSHARVTGELFF
TRBJ2-3	TRBD2	NA	TRBV11-2	TGTGCCAGCAGCTCGGGGATAGGCGGGAGTTTTTTCGTGGTCGGTACAGATACGCAGTATTTT	CASSSGIGGSFFVVGTDTQYF
TRBJ1-1	TRBD1	NA	TRBV29-1	TGCAGCGCGTCGGACAGGGCGAACACTGAAGCTTTCTTT	CSASDRANTEAFF
TRBJ1-5	TRBD1	many	TRBV6-5	TGTGCCAGCAGTTTAGGGGGCGCCGGCAATCAGCCCCAGCATTTT	CASSLGGAGNQPQHF
TRBJ2-7	TRBD2	few	TRBV29-1	TGCAGCGCGACTAGCGGGGTCTCCTACGAGCAGTACTTC	CSATSGVSYEQYF
TRBJ2-5	NA	NA	TRBV12-3/TRBV12-4	TGTGCCAGCAGTTTAGTAGAGGGGGGGAAGGAGACCCAGTACTTC	CASSLVEGGKETQYF
TRBJ2-2	TRBD2	few	TRBV5-1	TGCGCCAGCAGCCATAGCGGGGCGAACACCGGGGAGCTGTTTTTT	CASSHSGANTGELFF
TRBJ2-1	NA	few	TRBV28	TGTGCCAGCAGTTTAGGGGGCTACCAAAATTACAATGAGCAGTTCTTC	CASSLGGYQNYNEQFF
TRBJ1-3	NA	few	TRBV2	TGTGCCAGCGTAGTGGCGGCCTTCTCTGGAAACACCATATATTTT	CASVVAAFSGNTIYF